One and the same sample provided the 12 T cell receptor beta chains below, sequenced in a study of T-cell reconstitution after alpha-beta-depleted transplantation in children. Unique molecular identifiers tagged the TCRbeta library. TCRdb itself ran the PCR reads through MiXCR, one entry per CDR3 protein. The sample lists about 640,000 distinct CDR3 sequences, roughly 17% occurring once. This sample comprised PBMCs from the stem cell graft donor, obtained from the stem cell graft. The receptors stem from a human donor who donated a stem cell graft to a child with acute myeloid leukemia.

The V call is TRBV28, the J call TRBJ2-3; TRBD2 might be the D (5 bases). The germline gives CDR1 MDHEN, CDR2 SYDVKM. This CDR3 spans 17 amino acids. V lost 0 bases, J lost 2 bases, and 15 bases lay in between. The DNA for the CDR3 is TGTGCCAGCAGTTTATGGGCACTAGGGTTGGACACAGATACGCAGTATTTT. Its translation: CASSLWALGLDTDTQYF.

This chain joins TRBV12-3 or TRBV12-4 and TRBJ2-5, with D possibly TRBD2 on 7 matching bases. With 5 bases removed from V and 2 bases from J, the gap between germline ends came to 15 bases. This CDR3 spans 15 amino acids. In nucleotides, the CDR3 is TGTGCCAGCAGTGATAACGGGGGGCGGCAAGAGACCCAGTACTTC. It codes for CASSDNGGRQETQYF.

In DNA form, the CDR3 reads TGTGCCAGCAGCTCTGGACAGGGTGGGATGAACACTGAAGCTTTCTTT. Translated: CASSSGQGGMNTEAFF. This chain connects TRBV13 to TRBJ1-1; TRBD1 aligns across 8 bases. Germline CDR1 reads PRHDT; CDR2 reads FYEKMQ (reference sequence). Unmatched junction bases numbered 7, after V lost 4 bases and J lost 0 bases. The CDR3 has 16 amino acids.

Here the CDR3 reads CASESPGGTEAFF. CDR3 DNA sequence: TGTGCCAGTGAGAGCCCTGGAGGGACTGAAGCTTTCTTT. The rearrangement joins TRBV6-2 or TRBV6-3 to TRBJ1-1, with no clear D. CDR1 is MNHEY and CDR2 is SVGEGT in the germline V gene. This CDR3 is built from 13 residues. With 9 bases removed from V and 5 bases from J, the gap between germline ends came to 16 bases.

This clonotype was seen many times. The chain combines TRBV28 with TRBJ2-1, with D hard to call. CDR1 and CDR2 (germline): MDHEN, SYDVKM. The CDR3 has 17 residues. V was shortened by 6 bases and J by 0 bases, with 18 bases between the two germline ends. The CDR3 sequence is CASRQGRAASSYNEQFF. The CDR3 coding sequence is TGTGCCAGCAGACAAGGACGGGCAGCGAGCTCCTACAATGAGCAGTTCTTC.

This clonotype was counted ten times or more. The V call is TRBV20-1, the J call TRBJ2-7; D not resolved. V was clipped by 0 bases and J by 3 bases, with 12 bases between them. The germline V gene has CDR1 DFQATT and CDR2 SNEGSKA (reference sequence). CDR3 size: 14 residues. CDR3 coding DNA: TGCAGTGCTAGAGATCCCGACGGCGACTACGAGCAGTACTTC. Translation gives CSARDPDGDYEQYF.

In its sample, this clonotype was seen a few times. The chain has TRBV7-7 and TRBJ2-1; weak D call: TRBD1 (5 bases). The CDR3 length is 14 residues. Per germline, CDR1 SSHAT and CDR2 FNYEAQ (reference sequence). V lost 2 bases and J lost 6, with 11 bases in between. The CDR3, as DNA: TGTGCCAGCAGCTTATCAGGGCAGAGCAATGAGCAGTTCTTC. This encodes CASSLSGQSNEQFF.

This clonotype was found a few times. The chain has TRBV5-5 and TRBJ1-6, with a weak D call TRBD1 (6 bases). The CDR3 contains 14 residues. V was clipped by 2 bases and J by 10 bases, with 13 bases between them. CDR1 and CDR2 from the germline V gene are SGHKS and YYEKEE (reference sequence). CDR3 sequence reads: CASSFDGGRSPLHF. The CDR3 region has the DNA TGTGCCAGCAGCTTCGACGGGGGCCGATCACCCCTCCACTTT.

This clonotype was counted ten times or more. The V gene is TRBV12-3 or TRBV12-4, the J gene TRBJ1-1; tentative D call: TRBD1 (5 bases). Trimming stripped 3 bases from V and 4 bases from J, with 12 bases between. This CDR3 has 14 amino acids. The CDR3 is CASSFGTPGTEAFF. For the CDR3, the DNA is TGTGCCAGCAGTTTCGGGACCCCAGGCACTGAAGCTTTCTTT.

The V gene is TRBV28, the J gene TRBJ2-5; no clear D gene. Trimming took 5 bases from V and 5 from J, leaving 15 bases between them. CDR1 and CDR2 (germline): MDHEN, SYDVKM. The CDR3 loop spans 14 amino acids. The CDR3 DNA reads TGTGCCAGCAGTCCCCCCGGGCCAACGGAGACCCAGTACTTC. Translated: CASSPPGPTETQYF.

This clonotype was counted at least ten times. The genes are TRBV6-5 and TRBJ2-7; D might be TRBD1 (5 bases). The CDR3 is 12 residues long. V was pared by 6 bases and J by 4 bases, with 10 bases between. CDR1 and CDR2 from the germline V gene are MNHEY and SVGAGI. Here the CDR3 DNA reads TGTGCCAGCAGGGGCGACAGTTACGAGCAGTACGTC. It is translated as CASRGDSYEQYV.

The CDR3 loop reads CASSGVGQGADYGYTF. The CDR3 DNA reads TGTGCCAGCAGCGGCGTGGGACAGGGGGCGGACTATGGCTACACCTTC. The J gene is TRBJ1-2, the V gene TRBV6-1, with 12 bases matching TRBD1. CDR3 length: 16 amino acids. CDR1 is MNHNS, CDR2 SASEGT, per germline. J gave up 3 bases and V 6 bases, and 8 bases lay outside the gene matches.